Listed here are 23 T cell receptor beta chains from one sample, sequenced in a study of blood T cell repertoires in COVID-19. The method was immunoSEQ multiplex PCR; TCRdb's version includes in-frame clones alone and lacks a portion of them. The sample lists some 170,000 clones; approximately 80% were seen once. The sample consisted of PBMCs or T cells enriched from blood (not recorded which). The origin of the receptors is a man between 45 and 60 years old who had recovered from COVID-19.

This clone came up many times. This chain connects TRBV7-2 to TRBJ1-3, with 8 bases that match TRBD1. The CDR3 totals 15 residues. Trimming at V came to 1 base and at J to 8 bases, leaving 7 bases not matched to a gene. CDR1 is SGHTA and CDR2 is FQGNSA in the germline V gene. CDR3: CASSLVPGQGHTIYF. In DNA, the CDR3 is TGTGCCAGCAGCTTAGTCCCCGGACAGGGTCACACCATATATTTT.

The V and J genes are TRBV11-2 and TRBJ1-2; no clear D gene. This CDR3 has 17 amino acids. V lost 7 bases and J lost 3, with 24 bases in between. The V gene's germline CDR1 is SGHAT and CDR2 FQNNGV. DNA of the CDR3: TGTGCCAGCACCCCTCCGTCCGGGTCCAAAACTGACTATGGCTACACCTTC. Protein: CASTPPSGSKTDYGYTF.

This chain joins TRBV10-3 and TRBJ1-2; 9 nucleotides align to TRBD1. Germline values: CDR1 ENHRY, CDR2 SYGVKD. With V trimmed by 4 bases and J by 0 bases, 6 bases remained unmatched. The CDR3 has 16 residues. The CDR3 loop reads CAISAPRQGANYGYTF. The CDR3 DNA sequence: TGTGCCATCAGTGCCCCCCGACAGGGGGCTAACTATGGCTACACCTTC.

The V and J genes are TRBV30 and TRBJ1-2; no clear D. The germline V and J ends were trimmed by 1 base and 3 bases, with 15 bases remaining between them. This CDR3 region has 15 residues. Germline V gives CDR1 GTSNPN, CDR2 SVGIG (reference sequence). The CDR3 here is CAWSGRQRTYYGYTF. The CDR3, as DNA: TGTGCCTGGAGTGGCCGGCAGCGAACCTACTATGGCTACACCTTC.

The chain links TRBV6-5 to TRBJ2-5, with 11 nucleotides matching TRBD2. There are 14 residues in the CDR3. Germline assignment: CDR1 MNHEY and CDR2 SVGAGI. V was pared by 6 bases and J by 4 bases, with 4 bases of the junction left unmatched. The CDR3 DNA reads TGTGCCAGCAGGGGTAGCGGGGGGGGAGAGACCCAGTACTTC. This translates into CASRGSGGGETQYF.

This clone was seen a single time. The chain carries TRBV3-1 (or the pseudogene TRBV3-2) and TRBJ2-5; D not resolved. Germline lookup yields CDR1 LGHDT and CDR2 YNNKEL (reference sequence). V was shortened by 4 bases and J by 5 bases, with 11 bases between the two germline ends. The CDR3 runs to 13 residues. The CDR3 DNA reads as TGTGCCAGCAGCCCGTCGACTGAGGAGACCCAGTACTTC. Its translation: CASSPSTEETQYF.

V gene TRBV18 combines with J gene TRBJ1-4; D might be TRBD1 (5 bases). This CDR3 is 17 amino acids long. V was clipped by 1 base and J by 4 bases, with 16 bases between them. The V gene's germline CDR1 is KGHSH and CDR2 LQKENI. CDR3 bases: TGTGCCAGCTCACCACGGGGGGGACGCAATGATAATGAAAAACTGTTTTTT. Translation: CASSPRGGRNDNEKLFF.

V gene TRBV7-2 combines with J gene TRBJ1-5, with TRBD1 identical over 8 bases. The CDR3 totals 16 residues. The junction had 6 bases not matched to a gene; V was cut back by 5 bases and J by 0 bases. Looked up from germline, CDR1 is SGHTA and CDR2 is FQGNSA. In DNA, the CDR3 is TGTGCCAGCAGCCCACAGACAGGGGTTAGCAATCAGCCCCAGCATTTT. It codes for CASSPQTGVSNQPQHF.

This clone appeared a few times. The gene calls are TRBV6-6 and TRBJ1-1; possible D gene TRBD1, 5 bases. V dropped 10 bases and J dropped 4 bases, with 16 bases sitting between them. CDR1 and CDR2 (germline): MNHNY, SVGAGI (reference sequence). The CDR3 has 13 amino acids. The DNA for the CDR3 is TGTGCCACCACCTGCCAGGGTTGCACTGAAGCTTTCTTT. Its protein is CATTCQGCTEAFF.

Regarding this clone: The junction differs from germline at one of its ends, possibly a read error. The chain has TRBV6-5 and TRBJ1-1; 8 nucleotides line up with TRBD1. This CDR3 is built from 14 residues. In germline, CDR1 is MNHEY, CDR2 SVGAGI. The chain's CDR3 is CVSSQRQGRTEAFF. CDR3 bases: TGTGTCAGCAGCCAGCGACAGGGGAGGACTGAAGCTTTCTTT.

The table lists this clone with a count of one. V gene TRBV13 combines with J gene TRBJ1-2; no firm D call. The CDR3 spans 13 residues. CDR1 is PRHDT, CDR2 FYEKMQ, per germline (reference sequence). Trimming took 2 bases from V and 8 from J, leaving 12 bases between them. CDR3 DNA sequence: TGTGCCAGCAGCTTACAACATCCTTCCGGCTACACCTTC. It specifies CASSLQHPSGYTF.

V and J are TRBV14 and TRBJ1-3; 7 bases agree with TRBD1. The CDR3 consists of 17 residues. Looked up from germline, CDR1 is SGHDN and CDR2 is FVKESK. Unmatched junction bases numbered 9, after V lost 4 bases and J lost 0 bases. The CDR3 sequence is CASSRSGTVFSGNTIYF. The CDR3 coding sequence is TGTGCCAGCAGCCGGTCCGGGACAGTCTTCTCTGGAAACACCATATATTTT. The full variable domain, with the rest looked up from reference TRBV14 and TRBJ1-3, is EAGVTQFPSHSVIEKGQTVTLRCDPISGHDNLYWYRRVMGKEIKFLLHFVKESKQDESGMPNNRFLAERTGGTYSTLKVQPAELEDSGVYFCASSRSGTVFSGNTIYFGEGSWLTVV.

This clone was picked up one time. This chain links TRBV5-4 with TRBJ2-7; 10 bases align to TRBD2. Losses at the gene ends were 4 bases for V and 3 bases for J; bases not matched to a gene: 1. The CDR3 runs 13 residues. Germline values: CDR1 SGHNT, CDR2 YYREEE (reference sequence). The CDR3 protein is CASSIAGGYEQYF. The CDR3 nucleotides are TGTGCCAGCAGCATAGCGGGGGGCTACGAGCAGTACTTC.

This clone came up a few times. The chain couples TRBV5-5 to TRBJ1-3, with TRBD1 matching 9 bases. The CDR3 is made up of 16 amino acids. J was trimmed by 0 bases and V by 2 bases; bases with no gene match: 3. The germline V gene encodes CDR1 SGHKS and CDR2 YYEKEE (reference sequence). CDR3 loop: CASSLQGANSGNTIYF. The DNA of the CDR3 is TGTGCCAGCAGCTTACAGGGGGCTAACTCTGGAAACACCATATATTTT.

The genes are TRBV10-1 and TRBJ1-2, with D unclear. CDR1 is WNHNN and CDR2 is SYGVQD in the germline V gene (reference sequence). There are 14 residues in the CDR3. Trimming took off 0 bases at V and 4 bases at J, with 9 bases between the two ends. The CDR3 spells CASSESRGIYGYTF. The DNA of the CDR3 is TGCGCCAGCAGTGAGTCGCGAGGGATCTATGGCTACACCTTC.

This clone was recorded a few times. V is TRBV30 and J is TRBJ1-1, with 7 bases identical to TRBD1. The CDR3 runs to 13 residues. V shed 3 bases, J shed 7 bases, and the junction held 8 bases outside the gene matches. Germline V gene sequence: CDR1 GTSNPN, CDR2 SVGIG (reference sequence). The CDR3 spells CAWRYFRDSEAFF. The CDR3 coding sequence is TGTGCCTGGAGATATTTCAGGGACAGTGAAGCTTTCTTT.

This clone was seen just once. V is TRBV10-1 and J is TRBJ2-3; D not certain. Germline V gene lookup returns CDR1 WNHNN and CDR2 SYGVQD (reference sequence). The CDR3 consists of 15 residues. Trimming shortened V by 7 bases and J by 0 bases, and 14 bases separated the two germline ends. CDR3 protein: CASTPTGFSTDTQYF. The DNA of the CDR3 is TGCGCCAGCACCCCGACCGGGTTTAGCACAGATACGCAGTATTTT.

V gene TRBV7-9 combines with J gene TRBJ1-5, with 7 bases identical to TRBD1. Germline-derived CDR1 and CDR2 are SEHNR and FQNEAQ (reference sequence). V was pared by 5 bases and J by 8 bases, with 21 bases of the junction left unmatched. The CDR3 spans 18 residues. In DNA form, the CDR3 reads TGTGCCAGCAGCCTGGGACAGCTCCAATTATCCCGTCTAGAGCCCCAGCATTTT. It encodes CASSLGQLQLSRLEPQHF.

V usage is TRBV28 and J usage is TRBJ1-3; D is unclear. With 2 bases removed from V and 3 bases from J, the gap between germline ends came to 8 bases. Germline assignment: CDR1 MDHEN and CDR2 SYDVKM. The CDR3 has 14 residues. The CDR3 region has the DNA TGTGCCAGCAGTTTACCTCCCGGTGGAAACACCATATATTTT. Protein: CASSLPPGGNTIYF.

The chain combines TRBV19 with TRBJ1-1, with a tentative D call TRBD1 (6 bases). Deletions cut 4 bases from V and 7 bases from J, with 13 bases between. Per germline, CDR1 LNHDA and CDR2 SQIVND (reference sequence). There are 13 residues in the CDR3. In nucleotides, the CDR3 is TGTGCCAGTAGTACCTCGGACAGACTTGAAGCTTTCTTT. The encoded protein is CASSTSDRLEAFF.

The chain couples TRBV6-5 to TRBJ1-2, with a weak D call TRBD1 (5 bases). The length of the CDR3 is 14 residues. Trimming took 6 bases from V and 1 from J, leaving 12 bases between them. CDR1 is MNHEY and CDR2 is SVGAGI in the germline V gene. The CDR3 reads CASRRDGGNYGYTF. Written as DNA, the CDR3 is TGTGCCAGCAGACGAGACGGGGGTAACTATGGCTACACCTTC.

This sequence joins TRBV28 and TRBJ2-7; 10 bases line up with TRBD2. CDR1 is MDHEN, CDR2 SYDVKM, per germline. CDR3 length: 15 residues. The J segment lost 5 bases and the V segment lost 4 bases, leaving 8 bases of the junction unmatched. The CDR3 nucleotides are TGTGCCAGCAGTTACAAGCGGGGGGGCCTCCACGAGCAGTACTTC. Its translation: CASSYKRGGLHEQYF.

The chain carries TRBV5-1 and TRBJ2-7; a possible D gene is TRBD1 (7 bases). V was cut by 8 bases and J by 0 bases, with 18 bases left in between. Germline CDR1 and CDR2: SGHRS and YFSETQ. The CDR3 spans 15 residues. The CDR3 coding sequence is TGCGCCAGTTCACTAAGACAGGGACTCTCCTACGAGCAGTACTTC. As protein: CASSLRQGLSYEQYF.